Listed below are T cell receptor beta chains from one sample, sequenced in a study of T cells after yellow fever vaccination. TCRdb re-called the 5' RACE reads with MiXCR, one entry per CDR3 protein. Among about 73,000 distinct CDR3 sequences listed, roughly 7.4% were seen once. The material sequenced was CD8+ T cells sorted from PBMCs, taken on the day of the yellow fever booster vaccination. These receptors all come from a young man who received the YFV17D yellow fever vaccine. Each CDR3 is given with its conserved first and last residue. A D gene is named only where the DNA matches it firmly. Clone size is given for some rows only: seen once, a few or many times, or a class if the clone is expanded.

D | J | V | size | CDR3 | DNA
TRBD1 | TRBJ2-7 | TRBV4-1 | . | CASSQGQGAYEQYF | TGCGCCAGCAGCCAGGGACAGGGAGCCTACGAGCAGTACTTC
. | TRBJ2-7 | TRBV4-3 | many | CASSQEAASAGEQYF | TGCGCCAGCAGCCAAGAAGCCGCTTCTGCGGGTGAGCAGTACTTC
. | TRBJ2-5 | TRBV7-2 | few | CASSSAIEVMEGTQYF | TGTGCCAGCAGCTCTGCCATAGAGGTGATGGAGGGGACCCAGTACTTC
. | TRBJ2-1 | TRBV28 | few | CASSNPVTSPNEQFF | TGTGCCAGCAGTAATCCCGTTACTAGCCCCAATGAGCAGTTCTTC
TRBD1 | TRBJ1-2 | TRBV4-1 | . | CASSPLSTGSPYGYTF | TGCGCCAGCAGCCCCCTATCGACAGGGAGCCCCTATGGCTACACCTTC
TRBD1 | TRBJ2-1 | TRBV18 | few | CASSPVGGQYNEQFF | TGTGCCAGCTCACCAGTAGGGGGCCAGTACAATGAGCAGTTCTTC
TRBD2 | TRBJ2-3 | TRBV5-1 | many | CASSLGLAGESTDTQYF | TGCGCCAGCAGCTTGGGACTAGCGGGGGAATCCACAGATACGCAGTATTTT
TRBD1 | TRBJ2-7 | TRBV27 | few | CASSSSIRGLYEQYF | TGTGCCAGCAGTTCAAGTATCAGGGGGCTTTACGAGCAGTACTTC
TRBD1 | TRBJ2-7 | TRBV4-3 | . | CASSQAVQGVDEQYF | TGCGCCAGCAGCCAAGCGGTCCAGGGGGTCGACGAGCAGTACTTC
TRBD2 | TRBJ2-3 | TRBV27 | many | CASSPSLAGTYMNTQYF | TGTGCCAGCAGCCCTTCACTAGCGGGAACCTACATGAATACGCAGTATTTT
. | TRBJ2-3 | TRBV7-6 | . | CASSSRLDPTDTQYF | TGTGCCAGCAGCTCCCGACTAGACCCCACAGATACGCAGTATTTT
. | TRBJ1-1 | TRBV25-1 | few | CASSEGSTRFNTEAFF | TGTGCCAGCAGTGAAGGGTCTACCCGTTTTAACACTGAAGCTTTCTTT
. | TRBJ2-5 | TRBV7-9 | few | CASSLRAAWETQYF | TGTGCCAGCAGCTTAAGGGCGGCCTGGGAGACCCAGTACTTC